This TCR beta chain appears in the sequencing data of a study of blood T cell repertoires in COVID-19. Overall study context: Acute and convalescent COVID-19 samples came from the United States, Italy and Spain. From T cells, B-cell-depleted T cells, or PBMCs came the material, which was cDNA or gDNA.

Per the authors' pipeline: Estimated nucleated cell counts came from reference gene primer amplification. The method was immunoSEQ multiplex PCR; TCRdb's version includes in-frame clones alone and lacks a portion of them. V and J calls and clone size come straight from that table; D and trimming were deduced from the DNA. The sample shows about 200,000 clones, 86% of them seen only once. CDR3 length equals 14 residues. Germline values: CDR1 MGHDK, CDR2 SYGVNS. V was trimmed by 4 bases and J by 7 bases, leaving 13 bases between them. This chain uses TRBV25-1 with TRBJ2-2; D is perhaps TRBD1 (6 bases). Sequenced sample: PBMCs or T cells enriched from blood (not recorded which). The origin of this receptor is a man aged 35 to 55 with acute COVID-19. The CDR3: CASSGHRVGGELFF. CDR3 nucleotide sequence: TGTGCCAGCAGTGGGCACAGGGTCGGCGGGGAGCTGTTTTTT.